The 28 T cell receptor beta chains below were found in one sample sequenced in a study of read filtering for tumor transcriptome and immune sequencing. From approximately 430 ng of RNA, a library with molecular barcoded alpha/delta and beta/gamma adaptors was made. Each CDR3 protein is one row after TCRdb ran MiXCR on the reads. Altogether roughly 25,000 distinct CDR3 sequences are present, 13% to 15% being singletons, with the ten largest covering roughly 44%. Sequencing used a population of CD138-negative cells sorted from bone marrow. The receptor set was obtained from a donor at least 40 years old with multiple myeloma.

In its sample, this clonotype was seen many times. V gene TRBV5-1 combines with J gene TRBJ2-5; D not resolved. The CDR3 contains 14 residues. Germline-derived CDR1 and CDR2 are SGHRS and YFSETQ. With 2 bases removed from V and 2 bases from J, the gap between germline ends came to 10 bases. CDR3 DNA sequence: TGCGCCAGCAGCTTTTCAGATTTACAAGAGACCCAGTACTTC. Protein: CASSFSDLQETQYF.

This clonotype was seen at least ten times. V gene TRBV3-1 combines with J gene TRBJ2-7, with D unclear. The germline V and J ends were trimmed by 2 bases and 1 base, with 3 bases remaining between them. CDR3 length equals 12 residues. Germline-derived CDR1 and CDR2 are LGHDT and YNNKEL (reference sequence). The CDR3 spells CASSQYSYEQYF. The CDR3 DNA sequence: TGTGCCAGCAGCCAATATTCCTACGAGCAGTACTTC.

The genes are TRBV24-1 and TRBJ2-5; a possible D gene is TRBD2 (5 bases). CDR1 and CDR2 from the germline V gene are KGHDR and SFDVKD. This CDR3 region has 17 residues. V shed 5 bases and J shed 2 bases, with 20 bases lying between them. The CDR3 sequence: CATSAASGSGWQETQYF. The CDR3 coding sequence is TGTGCCACCAGTGCAGCGAGCGGATCCGGATGGCAAGAGACCCAGTACTTC.

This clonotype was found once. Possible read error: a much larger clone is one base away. The CDR3 loop is CASSTIGGSEKLFF. The CDR3 DNA reads TGTGCCAGCAGCACTATCGGAGGGAGTGAAAAACTGTTTTTT. The chain links TRBV11-3 to TRBJ1-4; D is unresolved. CDR3 size: 14 residues. V dropped 5 bases and J dropped 7 bases, with 14 bases sitting between them. Germline lookup yields CDR1 SGHNT and CDR2 YENEEA.

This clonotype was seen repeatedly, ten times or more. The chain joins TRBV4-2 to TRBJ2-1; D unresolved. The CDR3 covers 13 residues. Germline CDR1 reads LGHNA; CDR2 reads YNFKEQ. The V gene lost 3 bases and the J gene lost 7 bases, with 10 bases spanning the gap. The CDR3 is CASSQERWNEQFF. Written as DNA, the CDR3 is TGTGCCAGCAGCCAGGAGAGGTGGAATGAGCAGTTCTTC.

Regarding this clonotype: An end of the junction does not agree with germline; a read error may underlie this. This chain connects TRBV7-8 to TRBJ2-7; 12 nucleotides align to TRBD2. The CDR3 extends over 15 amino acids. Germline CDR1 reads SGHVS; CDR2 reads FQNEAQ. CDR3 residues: CASSLVTSGSREQHF. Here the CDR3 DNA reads TGTGCCAGCAGCTTAGTGACTAGCGGGAGTCGTGAGCAGCACTTC.

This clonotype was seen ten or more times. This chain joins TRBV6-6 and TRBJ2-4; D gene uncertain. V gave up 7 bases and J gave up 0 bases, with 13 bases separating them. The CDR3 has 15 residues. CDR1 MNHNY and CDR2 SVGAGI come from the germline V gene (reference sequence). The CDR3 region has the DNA TGTGCCAGCACTTTAGGCCGACTAGCCAAAAACATTCAGTACTTC. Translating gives CASTLGRLAKNIQYF.

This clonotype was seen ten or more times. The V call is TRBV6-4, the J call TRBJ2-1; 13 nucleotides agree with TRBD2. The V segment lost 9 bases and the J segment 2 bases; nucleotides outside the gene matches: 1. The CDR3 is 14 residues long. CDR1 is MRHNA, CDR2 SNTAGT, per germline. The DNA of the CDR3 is TGTGCCAGTGGACTAGCGGGGGCCTACAATGAGCAGTTCTTC. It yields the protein CASGLAGAYNEQFF.

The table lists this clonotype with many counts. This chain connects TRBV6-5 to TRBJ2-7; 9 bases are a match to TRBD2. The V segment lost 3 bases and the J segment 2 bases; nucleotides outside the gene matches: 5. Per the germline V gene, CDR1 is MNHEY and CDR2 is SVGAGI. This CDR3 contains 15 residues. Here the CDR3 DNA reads TGTGCCAGCAGTTATTCTAGCGGGAAAACCTACGAGCAGTACTTC. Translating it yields CASSYSSGKTYEQYF.

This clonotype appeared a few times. Written as DNA, the CDR3 is TGTGCCAGCAGTTACGGCACAGATACGCAGTATTTT. Encoded protein: CASSYGTDTQYF. The J gene is TRBJ2-3, the V gene TRBV12-3 or TRBV12-4; no firm D call. There are 12 residues in the CDR3. V shed 4 bases and J shed 1 base, with 3 bases lying between them.

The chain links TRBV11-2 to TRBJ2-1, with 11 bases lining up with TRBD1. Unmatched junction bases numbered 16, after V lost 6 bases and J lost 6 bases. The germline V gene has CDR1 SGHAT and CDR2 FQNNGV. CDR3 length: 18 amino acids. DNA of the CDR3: TGTGCCAGCAGTTCCCAACCCGCCGTCGGGACAGGGGGCAATGAGCAGTTCTTC. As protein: CASSSQPAVGTGGNEQFF.

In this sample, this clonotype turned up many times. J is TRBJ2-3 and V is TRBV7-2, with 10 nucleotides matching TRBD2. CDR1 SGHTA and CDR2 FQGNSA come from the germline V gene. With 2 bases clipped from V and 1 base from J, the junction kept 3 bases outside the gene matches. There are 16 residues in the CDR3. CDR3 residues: CASSLKAGGGTDTQYF. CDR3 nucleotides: TGTGCCAGCAGCTTAAAAGCGGGAGGGGGCACAGATACGCAGTATTTT.

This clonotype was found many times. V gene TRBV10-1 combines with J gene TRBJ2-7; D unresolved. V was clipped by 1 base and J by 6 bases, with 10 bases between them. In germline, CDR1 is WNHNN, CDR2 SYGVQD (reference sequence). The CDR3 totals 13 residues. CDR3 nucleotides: TGCGCCAGCAGTGAGTTTCGGCCCAGCGAGCAGTACTTC. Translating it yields CASSEFRPSEQYF.

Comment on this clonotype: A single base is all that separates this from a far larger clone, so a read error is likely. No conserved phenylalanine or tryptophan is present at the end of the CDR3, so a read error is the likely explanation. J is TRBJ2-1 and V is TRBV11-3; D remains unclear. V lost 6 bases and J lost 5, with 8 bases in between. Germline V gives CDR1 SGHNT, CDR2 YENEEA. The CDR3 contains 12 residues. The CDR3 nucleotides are TGTGCCAGCAGAGAAGAGAACAATGAGCAGTTCCTC. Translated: CASREENNEQFL.

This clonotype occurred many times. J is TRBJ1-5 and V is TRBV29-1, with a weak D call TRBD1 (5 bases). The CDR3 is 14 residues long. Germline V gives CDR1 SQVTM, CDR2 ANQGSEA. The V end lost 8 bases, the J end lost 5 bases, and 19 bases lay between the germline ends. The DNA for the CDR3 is TGCAGCTTCTCCCGGGGGGGGGTGGATCAGCCCCAGCATTTT. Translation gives CSFSRGGVDQPQHF. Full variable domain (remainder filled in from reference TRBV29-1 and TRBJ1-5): SAVISQKPSRDICQRGTSLTIQCQVDSQVTMMFWYRQQPGQSLTLIATANQGSEATYESGFVIDKFPISRPNLTFSTLTVSNMSPEDSSIYLCSFSRGGVDQPQHFGDGTRLSIL.

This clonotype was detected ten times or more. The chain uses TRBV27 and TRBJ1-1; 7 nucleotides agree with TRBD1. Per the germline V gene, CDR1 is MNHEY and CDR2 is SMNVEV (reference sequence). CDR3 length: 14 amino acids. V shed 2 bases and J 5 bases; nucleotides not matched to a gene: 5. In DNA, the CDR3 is TGTGCCAGCAGTTTAGCAGGGGGGTATACTGAAGCTTTCTTT. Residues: CASSLAGGYTEAFF.

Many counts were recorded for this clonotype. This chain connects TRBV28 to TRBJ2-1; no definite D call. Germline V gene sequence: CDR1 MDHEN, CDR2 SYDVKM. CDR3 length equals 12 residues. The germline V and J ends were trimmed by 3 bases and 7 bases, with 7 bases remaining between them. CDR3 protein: CASSLLPNEQFF. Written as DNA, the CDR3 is TGTGCCAGCAGTTTGCTGCCAAATGAGCAGTTCTTC. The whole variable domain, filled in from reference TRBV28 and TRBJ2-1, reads DVKVTQSSRYLVKRTGEKVFLECVQDMDHENMFWYRQDPGLGLRLIYFSYDVKMKEKGDIPEGYSVSREKKERFSLILESASTNQTSMYLCASSLLPNEQFFGPGTRLTVL.

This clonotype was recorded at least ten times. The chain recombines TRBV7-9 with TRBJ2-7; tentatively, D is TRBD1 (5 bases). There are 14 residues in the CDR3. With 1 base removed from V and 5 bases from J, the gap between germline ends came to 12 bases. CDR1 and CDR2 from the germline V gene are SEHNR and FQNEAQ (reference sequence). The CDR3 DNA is TGTGCCAGCAGCTTAGACAGGATCACCCACGAGCAGTACTTC. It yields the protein CASSLDRITHEQYF.

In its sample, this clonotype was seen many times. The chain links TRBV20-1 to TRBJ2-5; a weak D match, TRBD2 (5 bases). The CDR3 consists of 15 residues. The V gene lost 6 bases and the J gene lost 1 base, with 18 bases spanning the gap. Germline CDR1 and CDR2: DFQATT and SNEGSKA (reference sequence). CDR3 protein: CSAPTERTLQETQYF. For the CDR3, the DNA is TGCAGTGCACCAACAGAGCGGACCCTCCAAGAGACCCAGTACTTC.

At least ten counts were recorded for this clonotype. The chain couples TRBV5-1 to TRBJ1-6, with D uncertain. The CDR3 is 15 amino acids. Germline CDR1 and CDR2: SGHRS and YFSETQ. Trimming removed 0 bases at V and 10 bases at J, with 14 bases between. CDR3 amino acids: CASSLDIGLESPLHF. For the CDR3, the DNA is TGCGCCAGCAGCTTGGATATAGGGCTTGAGTCACCCCTCCACTTT.

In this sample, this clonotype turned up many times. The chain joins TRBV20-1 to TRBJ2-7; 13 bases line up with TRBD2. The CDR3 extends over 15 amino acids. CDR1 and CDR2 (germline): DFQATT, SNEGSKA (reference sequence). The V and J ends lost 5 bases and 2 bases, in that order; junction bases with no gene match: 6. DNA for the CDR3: TGCAGTGCTTACCCACTAGCGGGAGGGGCCTACGAGCAGTACTTC. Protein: CSAYPLAGGAYEQYF.

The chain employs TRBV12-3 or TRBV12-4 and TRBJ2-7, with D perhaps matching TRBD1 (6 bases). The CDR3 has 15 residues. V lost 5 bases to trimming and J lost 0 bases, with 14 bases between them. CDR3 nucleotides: TGTGCCAGCAGTCTGAGGGGGTGTATCTCCTACGAGCAGTACTTC. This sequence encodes CASSLRGCISYEQYF.

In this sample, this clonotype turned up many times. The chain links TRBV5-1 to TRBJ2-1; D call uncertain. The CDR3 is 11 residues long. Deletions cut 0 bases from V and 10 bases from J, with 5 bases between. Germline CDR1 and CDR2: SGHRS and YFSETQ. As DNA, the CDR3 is TGCGCCAGCAGCTTGGCCGACGAGCAGTTCTTC. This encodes CASSLADEQFF.

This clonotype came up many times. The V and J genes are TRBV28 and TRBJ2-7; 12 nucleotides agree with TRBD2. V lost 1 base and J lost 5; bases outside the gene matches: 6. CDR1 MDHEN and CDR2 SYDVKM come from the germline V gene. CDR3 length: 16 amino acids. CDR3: CASSLFPTSGRNEQYF. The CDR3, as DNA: TGTGCCAGCAGTTTATTCCCGACTAGCGGGAGAAACGAGCAGTACTTC.

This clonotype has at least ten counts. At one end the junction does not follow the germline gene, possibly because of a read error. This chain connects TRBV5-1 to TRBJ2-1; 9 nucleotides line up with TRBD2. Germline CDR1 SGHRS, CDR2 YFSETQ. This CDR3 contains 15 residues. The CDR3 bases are TGCGCCAGCAGCATTAGCGGGAGCTCCTATAATGAGCAGTTCTTC. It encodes CASSISGSSYNEQFF.

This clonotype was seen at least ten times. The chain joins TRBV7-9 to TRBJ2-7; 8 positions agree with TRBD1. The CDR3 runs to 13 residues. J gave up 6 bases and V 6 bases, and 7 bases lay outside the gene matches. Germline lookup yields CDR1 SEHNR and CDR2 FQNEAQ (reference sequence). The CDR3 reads CASSRRQGLEQYF. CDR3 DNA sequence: TGTGCCAGCAGTCGTCGACAGGGGCTCGAGCAGTACTTC.

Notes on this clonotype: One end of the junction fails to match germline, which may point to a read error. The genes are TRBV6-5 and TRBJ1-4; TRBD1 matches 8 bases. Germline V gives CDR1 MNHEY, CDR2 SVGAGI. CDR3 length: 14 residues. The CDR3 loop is CTSSKTGANEKLFF. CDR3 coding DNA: TGCACCAGCAGTAAGACAGGGGCTAATGAAAAACTGTTTTTT.

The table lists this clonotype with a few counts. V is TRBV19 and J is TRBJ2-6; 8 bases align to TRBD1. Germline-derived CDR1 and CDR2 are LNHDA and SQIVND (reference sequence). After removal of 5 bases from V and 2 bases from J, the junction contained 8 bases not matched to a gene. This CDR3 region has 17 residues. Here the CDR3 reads CASSPGTGVTGANVLTF. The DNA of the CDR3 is TGTGCCAGTAGTCCGGGGACAGGAGTGACTGGGGCCAACGTCCTGACTTTC. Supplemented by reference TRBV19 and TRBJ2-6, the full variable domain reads DGGITQSPKYLFRKEGQNVTLSCEQNLNHDAMYWYRQDPGQGLRLIYYSQIVNDFQKGDIAEGYSVSREKKESFPLTVTSAQKNPTAFYLCASSPGTGVTGANVLTFGAGSRLTVL.